This TCR beta chain was obtained from a study of control samples from healthy donors and cancer patients. Clones were read by immunoSEQ multiplex PCR, and TCRdb kept only the in-frame ones, dropping some. Seen here are some 99,000 clones, around nine tenths observed once, and the top ten hold roughly 18%. The CDR3 has 13 amino acids. The germline CDR1 and CDR2 sequences are LNHDA and SQIVND (reference sequence). Trimming stripped 9 bases from V and 1 base from J, with 10 bases between. Specimen: blood. V and J are TRBV19 and TRBJ2-1; D gene uncertain. The clonotype was recovered from a woman aged 45-59 years in good health. CDR3 DNA sequence: TGTGCCAGCGGATCGACGTCCTACAATGAGCAGTTCTTC. Translation: CASGSTSYNEQFF. The whole variable domain, filled in from reference TRBV19 and TRBJ2-1, reads DGGITQSPKYLFRKEGQNVTLSCEQNLNHDAMYWYRQDPGQGLRLIYYSQIVNDFQKGDIAEGYSVSREKKESFPLTVTSAQKNPTAFYLCASGSTSYNEQFFGPGTRLTVL.